This TCR beta chain was retrieved from a study of response to subunit inactivated influenza vaccine listed by TCRdb under 2018. Looking at the study overall: Deep quantitative T cell receptor repertoire profiling was used in the study to track responses to a trivalent subunit inactivated influenza vaccine. What the research found in general, with its limitations: It was suggested by the authors that each seasonal influenza vaccination may recruit only a limited number of new T cells.

The table lists this clonotype with a few counts. Its antigen specificity is not known. Qualities for individual bases were not recorded, and no much larger clone is one base off. The junction shows trimming of 0 bases on V and 4 bases on J, plus 9 bases between the germline ends. The CDR3 holds 14 amino acids from the cysteine to the phenylalanine. Only the CDR3 region is kept as DNA, spanning 42 bases read in frame from base 1. The germline V gene gives CDR1 as SGHAT and CDR2 as FQNNGV. Library prep was done by RT-PCR. The sequencing machine was an Illumina HiSeq 2500. The public sequencing data were trimmed at Q25 with fastp and processed into clonotypes with MiXCR by TCRdb, which kept only in-frame beta chains. Rows with a matching CDR3 protein are joined into one entry that keeps the most common DNA and genes. For this sample the table gives under 750,000 distinct CDR3 sequences, of which 12% were detected only once. The top ten constitute roughly 10% of the sample.

Sequenced here: PBMCs from blood, sampled on the day of vaccination. This chain is built from TRBV11-2 and TRBJ2-5; the D gene cannot be named for sure. The receptor's source is a man between 50 and 59 years old who received an inactivated influenza vaccine. Donor details come from another sample of the same person, matched by shared clones. Read as DNA, the sequence is TGTGCCAGCAGCTTAGATCGATCCGCAGAGACCCAGTACTTC. Its translation reads: CASSLDRSAETQYF. With the rest looked up from the reference TRBV11-2 and TRBJ2-5 genes rather than sequenced, the full variable domain is EAGVAQSPRYKIIEKRQSVAFWCNPISGHATLYWYQQILGQGPKLLIQFQNNGVVDDSQLPKDRFSAERLKGVDSTLKIQPAKLEDSAVYLCASSLDRSAETQYFGPGTRLLVL.